Each of the 18 T cell receptor beta chains below was sequenced from the same sample in a study of identical twins. TCRdb itself ran the 5' RACE reads through MiXCR, one entry per CDR3 protein. Among more than 400,000 distinct CDR3 sequences, 13% to 15% were seen once, and the ten largest hold about 0.4%. These data also formed part of another study, on yellow fever vaccine responses in identical twins.

Sequencing used CD4+ T cells sorted from blood. These receptors came from a woman between 18 and 29 years old in good health.

The chain recombines TRBV24-1 with TRBJ2-2; D is unresolved. V was cut by 7 bases and J by 2 bases, with 10 bases left in between. Germline V gene data show CDR1 as KGHDR and CDR2 as SFDVKD. The CDR3 length is 14 residues. The CDR3 DNA reads TGTGCCACCAGGGGGTCAGCTAACACCGGGGAGCTGTTTTTT. Encoded protein: CATRGSANTGELFF.

This clonotype was counted between two and nine times. The chain carries TRBV6-1 and TRBJ1-1; D call uncertain. CDR1 is MNHNS, CDR2 SASEGT, per germline. V was pared by 1 base and J by 4 bases, with 13 bases between. This CDR3 region has 15 residues. The CDR3 here is CASSEGPGIVTEAFF. The DNA of the CDR3 is TGTGCCAGCAGTGAAGGCCCAGGAATCGTCACTGAAGCTTTCTTT.

This clonotype was recorded a few times. CDR3 residues: CASSFGGTGGAGGTQYF. CDR3 DNA sequence: TGTGCCAGCAGTTTCGGGGGGACAGGGGGCGCAGGTGGTACGCAGTATTTT. The chain has TRBV12-3 or TRBV12-4 and TRBJ2-3; 12 bases agree with TRBD1. J lost 8 bases, V lost 3 bases, and 12 bases had no gene match. The CDR3 covers 17 residues.

This clonotype was observed a few times. This chain connects TRBV7-3 to TRBJ2-3; 7 nucleotides align to TRBD2. The CDR3 consists of 15 residues. V shed 5 bases and J 4 bases; nucleotides not matched to a gene: 9. The germline V gene has CDR1 SGHTA and CDR2 FQGTGA. CDR3 sequence reads: CASSPSGGRADTQYF. The CDR3 DNA is TGTGCCAGCAGCCCCTCGGGCGGGAGAGCAGATACGCAGTATTTT.

This clonotype turned up a few times. This chain joins TRBV5-7 and TRBJ2-7; TRBD1 is a possible D gene (6 bases). TRBV5-7 is recorded as an ORF, its role being uncertain. V was pared by 0 bases and J by 6 bases, with 13 bases between. This CDR3 has 14 amino acids. CDR3 sequence: CASSLVPGQREQYV. The CDR3 DNA is TGTGCCAGCAGCTTGGTCCCAGGACAGCGCGAGCAGTACGTC.

V and J are TRBV18 and TRBJ2-3; D not resolved. The germline CDR1 and CDR2 sequences are KGHSH and LQKENI. This CDR3 has 14 residues. V was cut by 3 bases and J by 7 bases, with 14 bases left in between. This chain's CDR3 is CASSPTPVPNTQYF. DNA for the CDR3: TGTGCCAGCTCACCTACTCCCGTACCGAATACGCAGTATTTT.

The table lists this clonotype with a few counts. The chain carries TRBV12-3 or TRBV12-4 and TRBJ1-1, with D possibly being TRBD1 (5 bases). The CDR3 sequence is 13 residues long. V gave up 3 bases and J gave up 13 bases, with 18 bases separating them. CDR3 residues: CASSFGGREGVFF. The CDR3 DNA follows: TGTGCCAGCAGTTTCGGGGGACGGGAGGGAGTTTTCTTT.

This clonotype was found a few times. The rearrangement uses TRBV24-1 and TRBJ2-2; 11 bases fit TRBD2. Germline V gene lookup returns CDR1 KGHDR and CDR2 SFDVKD. V lost 7 bases, J lost 1 base, and 1 base stayed unmatched. The CDR3 consists of 15 residues. The CDR3 sequence is CATRGTSGNTGELFF. CDR3 DNA sequence: TGTGCCACCAGGGGGACTAGCGGGAACACCGGGGAGCTGTTTTTT.

This clonotype was picked up a small number of times. The V and J genes are TRBV20-1 and TRBJ2-3, with 9 nucleotides matching TRBD2. Germline loops: CDR1 DFQATT, CDR2 SNEGSKA (reference sequence). CDR3 length: 17 residues. V shed 3 bases, J shed 0 bases, and the junction held 10 bases outside the gene matches. The CDR3 bases are TGCAGTGCTAGGGGGTTGGCGGGAGGGCCGAGCACAGATACGCAGTATTTT. Encoded protein: CSARGLAGGPSTDTQYF.

The chain carries TRBV2 and TRBJ2-2; 7 positions agree with TRBD1. V trimming: 6 bases; J trimming: 0 bases; junction bases outside the gene matches: 7. Germline values: CDR1 SNHLY, CDR2 FYNNEI. The CDR3 spans 16 residues. The CDR3 is CASRGQRSTNTGELFF. In DNA, the CDR3 is TGTGCCAGCAGGGGACAGAGATCTACGAACACCGGGGAGCTGTTTTTT. Looking up the rest from reference TRBV2 and TRBJ2-2 gives the full variable domain: EPEVTQTPSHQVTQMGQEVILRCVPISNHLYFYWYRQILGQKVEFLVSFYNNEISEKSEIFDDQFSVERPDGSNFTLKIRSTKLEDSAMYFCASRGQRSTNTGELFFGEGSRLTVL.

The rearrangement joins TRBV11-2 to TRBJ2-3; TRBD2 matches at 10 bases. V lost 2 bases and J lost 5; bases outside the gene matches: 7. CDR1 is SGHAT and CDR2 is FQNNGV in the germline V gene. The CDR3 sequence is 16 residues long. DNA of the CDR3: TGTGCCAGCAGCTTATGGAGCGGGAGGGTGCGAGATACGCAGTATTTT. Translation: CASSLWSGRVRDTQYF.

The CDR3 loop reads CSVNRGTEAFF. CDR3 DNA sequence: TGCAGCGTTAACAGGGGAACTGAAGCTTTCTTT. The chain carries TRBV29-1 and TRBJ1-1; 7 bases line up with TRBD1. Germline CDR1 is SQVTM and CDR2 is ANQGSEA. V lost 5 bases, J lost 5 bases, and 2 bases stayed unmatched. CDR3 length: 11 amino acids.

This clonotype has just a few counts. The genes are TRBV5-1 and TRBJ1-2; 8 bases are shared with TRBD1. The CDR3 sequence is 16 residues long. With 0 bases clipped from V and 0 bases from J, the junction kept 4 bases outside the gene matches. Germline CDR1 is SGHRS and CDR2 is YFSETQ. CDR3: CASSLGTGYSNYGYTF. As DNA, the CDR3 is TGCGCCAGCAGCTTGGGGACAGGGTATTCTAACTATGGCTACACCTTC.

The chain combines TRBV11-2 with TRBJ2-6, with 8 bases fitting TRBD2. Germline lookup yields CDR1 SGHAT and CDR2 FQNNGV. The ends lost 0 bases at V and 0 bases at J; junction bases unmatched: 13. The CDR3 extends over 21 amino acids. The CDR3 nucleotides read TGTGCCAGCAGCTTAGAGGGACTAGGAATGTCCGGCCCCTCTGGGGCCAACGTCCTGACTTTC. Protein: CASSLEGLGMSGPSGANVLTF.

This clonotype was observed a few times. V and J are TRBV20-1 and TRBJ2-2, with D maybe TRBD2 (6 bases). The germline V gene has CDR1 DFQATT and CDR2 SNEGSKA (reference sequence). The V end was cut by 3 bases, the J end by 4 bases, with 12 bases between. The CDR3 runs to 14 residues. The CDR3: CSARTGGGTGELFF. The CDR3 DNA follows: TGCAGTGCTAGGACTGGGGGAGGCACCGGGGAGCTGTTTTTT.

This clonotype was seen more than once but under ten times. This chain joins TRBV7-3 and TRBJ2-3; D may be TRBD1 or TRBD2 (6 bases each). The V end lost 5 bases, the J end lost 3 bases, and 15 bases lay between the germline ends. The CDR3 loop spans 15 amino acids. The germline V gene encodes CDR1 SGHTA and CDR2 FQGTGA. The CDR3, as DNA: TGTGCCAGCAGCCTAGGGGGGACGCAGACAGATACGCAGTATTTT. Its protein product is CASSLGGTQTDTQYF.

This clonotype was found a few times. An end of the junction differs from the germline gene, which may be a read error. The chain uses TRBV3-1 and TRBJ1-4; tentative D call: TRBD1 (5 bases). In germline, CDR1 is LGHDT, CDR2 YNNKEL (reference sequence). The CDR3 extends over 13 amino acids. For the CDR3, the DNA is TGTGCCAGCAGCCATGGGACTATTGAAAAACTGTTTTTT. This encodes CASSHGTIEKLFF.

The rearrangement links TRBV2 to TRBJ2-7; D is unclear. The germline V and J ends were trimmed by 3 bases and 6 bases, with 15 bases remaining between them. The CDR3 length is 14 residues. Germline V CDR1 and CDR2: SNHLY, FYNNEI. Here the CDR3 DNA reads TGTGCCAGCAGTGACTGGGCCGGCGATGGCGAGCAGTACGTC. Amino acids: CASSDWAGDGEQYV.